This T cell receptor (beta chain) originates from a study of T cell responses to AZD1222 COVID-19 vaccine. Libraries were prepared by immunoSEQ multiplex PCR; TCRdb keeps only in-frame clonotypes and omits some of them. The repertoire includes 140,000 or so clones, 70% to 90% of them detected once, and roughly 3% sits in the top ten. CDR3 length: 15 residues. The V and J ends lost 3 bases and 7 bases, in that order; junction bases with no gene match: 10. CDR1 SGHRS and CDR2 YFSETQ come from the germline V gene. V and J are TRBV5-1 and TRBJ1-5; 7 bases fit TRBD1. Sample: peripheral blood, taken on day 0 of AZD1222 vaccination. The TCR comes from an adult in good health. The CDR3 nucleotides are TGCGCCAGCAGCTGGCAGGGGGTCGAAGGGCAGCCCCAGCATTTT. Amino acid sequence: CASSWQGVEGQPQHF.